Sample share makes the clone carrying this T cell receptor (beta chain) medium-sized. J gave up 2 bases and V 5 bases, and 3 bases lay outside the gene matches. Germline V lookup: CDR1 SGHAT, CDR2 FQNNGV. The CDR3 length is 15 residues. The data were taken from a study of tumor-infiltrating lymphocytes in primary liver carcinoma. DNA and RNA were both co-extracted from 20-30 mg of bulk tissue that had not been sorted. The template, roughly 0.45 ug total RNA, yielded TCR beta cDNA made with a constant-region primer. Each TCR beta library was derived from three nested multiplex PCR rounds that employed slightly modified ARM-PCR. It was with TRBV1-TRBV30 forward primers and a C-beta reverse primer that the first two PCR rounds were run, at about 10 cycles each. TCRdb itself ran the multiplex PCR reads through MiXCR, one entry per CDR3 protein. Of about 130,000 distinct CDR3 sequences detected, 55% to 75% appear once; the ten largest clones hold more than 7%.

The TCR comes from a woman between 55 and 75 years old with primary liver carcinoma and hepatitis B virus infection. The sample comprised liver tumor tissue from sampling region 3. Sample subset: tumor region T3, left-lateral pole. The J gene is TRBJ1-5, the V gene TRBV11-2; 10 bases line up with TRBD1. The CDR3 sequence is CASSTGTGGNQPQHF. The CDR3, as DNA: TGTGCCAGCAGCACGGGGACAGGGGGCAATCAGCCCCAGCATTTT.